This T cell receptor beta chain comes out of a study of T cells in women clearing cervical HPV infection. Study-wide results and caveats: CIN3+ cases had significantly higher TCR richness than controls; evenness did not differ.

TCRdb keeps only in-frame clones here, not all; method: immunoSEQ multiplex PCR. The specimen's table records 35,000 to 45,000 clones. Comment on this clone: Its target is unknown.

Sequenced: blood buffy coat. This clonotype originated in a woman aged 18-69 years with a cervical HPV16 infection that either progressed to CIN3+ or cleared (not recorded which).

The part of the CDR3 DNA that was read is TGTGCCAGCAGCTTCACAGGCACCTACGAG. Its protein is CASSFTGTYE. The full CDR3 reads CASSFTGTYEQYF. The chain carries TRBV11-2 and TRBJ2-7; weak D call: TRBD1 (5 bases). Read data end 3 residues before the CDR3 end; the end is taken from the germline J gene. The CDR3 length is 13 residues. Trimming left V 3 bases short and J 2 bases short, with 8 bases between. From germline, CDR1 is SGHAT and CDR2 FQNNGV.